These 19 T cell receptor beta chains were all obtained from the same sample, sequenced in a study of blood T cell repertoires in COVID-19. Method: immunoSEQ multiplex PCR; TCRdb's copy keeps in-frame clones and lacks some. The sample holds approximately 260,000 clones, roughly 80% seen once. Sequences were obtained from peripheral blood. These receptors were collected from a woman aged 55 to 70 with active or convalescent COVID-19.

The chain has TRBV5-1 and TRBJ1-6, with 8 positions matching TRBD1. Germline assignment: CDR1 SGHRS and CDR2 YFSETQ. Trimming took 3 bases from V and 7 from J; bases not matched to a gene: 6. The CDR3 covers 15 residues. CDR3 sequence: CASSWTDRENSPLHF. DNA for the CDR3: TGCGCCAGCAGCTGGACGGACAGGGAGAATTCACCCCTCCACTTT.

This rearrangement joins TRBV9 to TRBJ2-3, with 10 bases matching TRBD1. V was clipped by 0 bases and J by 4 bases; unmatched bases: 8. The CDR3 loop spans 17 amino acids. The germline CDR1 and CDR2 sequences are SGDLS and YYNGEE. The DNA of the CDR3 is TGTGCCAGCAGCGTAGCCGGTGGACAGGGGGTCGCAGATACGCAGTATTTT. Protein product: CASSVAGGQGVADTQYF.

The chain joins TRBV5-4 to TRBJ2-2, with TRBD1 matching 8 bases. The germline CDR1 and CDR2 sequences are SGHNT and YYREEE (reference sequence). CDR3 size: 14 residues. Trimming took 3 bases from V and 7 from J; bases not matched to a gene: 5. The CDR3 bases are TGTGCCAGCAGCTCCAGGGGGCTAGGCGGGGAGCTGTTTTTT. It translates to CASSSRGLGGELFF.

Only a few counts were recorded for this clone. The chain is built from TRBV2 and TRBJ2-5; maybe TRBD1 (6 bases). The CDR3 has 16 amino acids. Trimming cost V 0 bases and J 4 bases, with 15 bases left between them. Germline CDR1 SNHLY, CDR2 FYNNEI. The CDR3 loop reads CASSEATTGRLETQYF. CDR3 sequence (DNA): TGTGCCAGCAGTGAAGCGACCACAGGGCGTTTAGAGACCCAGTACTTC.

The chain couples TRBV2 to TRBJ1-2, with D perhaps matching TRBD1 (5 bases). Germline values: CDR1 SNHLY, CDR2 FYNNEI. V dropped 5 bases and J dropped 2 bases, with 9 bases sitting between them. CDR3 length equals 13 residues. The CDR3 sequence: CASSPTENYGYTF. CDR3 nucleotides: TGTGCCAGCAGTCCGACAGAGAACTATGGCTACACCTTC.

This chain connects TRBV11-2 to TRBJ2-3; D possibly corresponds to TRBD2 (6 bases). This CDR3 region has 17 residues. Germline CDR1 SGHAT, CDR2 FQNNGV. The ends were cut back, 1 base at V and 4 bases at J, with 18 bases in the middle. CDR3 sequence reads: CASSLVRGSSRSDTQYF. The DNA of the CDR3 is TGTGCCAGCAGCTTAGTCCGGGGGTCTAGCCGTTCAGATACGCAGTATTTT.

This clone was observed a few times. The J gene is TRBJ1-1, the V gene TRBV19; 7 nucleotides align to TRBD1. This CDR3 is built from 13 residues. V lost 3 bases to trimming and J lost 3 bases; unmatched junction nucleotides: 1. CDR1 is LNHDA and CDR2 is SQIVND in the germline V gene (reference sequence). This chain's CDR3 is CASSMGQYTEAFF. The DNA for the CDR3 is TGTGCCAGTAGTATGGGACAGTACACTGAAGCTTTCTTT.

The chain employs TRBV7-6 and TRBJ2-1, with 9 nucleotides matching TRBD1. The V gene's germline CDR1 is SGHVS and CDR2 FNYEAQ. Germline trimming cut 4 bases from V and 4 bases from J; bases unmatched to any gene: 8. The CDR3 runs 16 residues. The CDR3 loop is CASSSRLDRGYNEQFF. The CDR3, as DNA: TGTGCCAGCAGCTCCCGGCTGGACAGGGGTTACAATGAGCAGTTCTTC. Drawing the rest from reference TRBV7-6 and TRBJ2-1, the complete variable domain is GAGVSQSPRYKVTKRGQDVALRCDPISGHVSLYWYRQALGQGPEFLTYFNYEAQQDKSGLPNDRFSAERPEGSISTLTIQRTEQRDSAMYRCASSSRLDRGYNEQFFGPGTRLTVL.

CDR3 protein: CASRGRDRAYGYTF. The CDR3 DNA reads TGTGCCAGCAGGGGACGGGACAGGGCCTATGGCTACACCTTC. The chain has TRBV2 and TRBJ1-2, with 9 bases aligning to TRBD1. After removal of 6 bases from V and 4 bases from J, the junction contained 6 bases not matched to a gene. Per the germline V gene, CDR1 is SNHLY and CDR2 is FYNNEI. This CDR3 has 14 amino acids.

This chain uses TRBV5-1 with TRBJ2-1; the D gene is possibly TRBD1 (6 bases). The germline CDR1 and CDR2 sequences are SGHRS and YFSETQ. The ends were cut back, 4 bases at V and 2 bases at J, with 13 bases in the middle. This CDR3 is 15 amino acids long. The CDR3 protein is CASSVRTDAYNEQFF. DNA of the CDR3: TGCGCCAGCAGCGTTAGGACAGATGCCTACAATGAGCAGTTCTTC.

CDR3 nucleotide sequence: TGTGCCAGCAGTGATCCGACAGGGCTGGGCGGTACGCAGTATTTT. Protein sequence: CASSDPTGLGGTQYF. This chain uses TRBV2 with TRBJ2-3; 7 nucleotides match TRBD1. Germline V gene lookup returns CDR1 SNHLY and CDR2 FYNNEI. The length of the CDR3 is 15 residues. J was trimmed by 8 bases and V by 3 bases; bases with no gene match: 11.

This clone was detected once. V usage is TRBV3-1 (or the pseudogene TRBV3-2) and J usage is TRBJ1-2; D is possibly TRBD1 (5 bases). This CDR3 is 15 amino acids long. V was cut by 4 bases and J by 0 bases, with 12 bases left in between. CDR1 is LGHDT and CDR2 is YNNKEL in the germline V gene (reference sequence). The CDR3 DNA reads as TGTGCCAGCAGCCTTAGCCGGGACTCTAACTATGGCTACACCTTC. It specifies CASSLSRDSNYGYTF.

V and J are TRBV4-3 and TRBJ1-4; the match to TRBD1 covers 9 bases. Germline CDR1 LGHNA, CDR2 YSLEER. The CDR3 has 16 amino acids. V dropped 1 base and J dropped 8; count of bases not matched to a gene: 8. The CDR3 bases are TGCGCCAGCAGCCAAGGGGAGGGACAGGGTCGCGAAAAACTGTTTTTT. Its translation is CASSQGEGQGREKLFF.

The chain joins TRBV5-1 to TRBJ1-4; D not resolved. V was shortened by 4 bases and J by 5 bases, with 15 bases between the two germline ends. This CDR3 has 15 residues. The germline gives CDR1 SGHRS, CDR2 YFSETQ. CDR3 nucleotide sequence: TGCGCCAGCAGCCAGGATGTGGGCCCCAATGAAAAACTGTTTTTT. This codes for CASSQDVGPNEKLFF.

The count of this clone is one. This chain uses TRBV7-9 with TRBJ2-3; D is unresolved. The CDR3 sequence is 11 residues long. Trimming stripped 5 bases from V and 3 bases from J, with 3 bases between. CDR1 and CDR2 (germline): SEHNR, FQNEAQ (reference sequence). The CDR3 spells CASSRTDTQYF. CDR3 DNA: TGTGCCAGCAGCCGGACAGATACGCAGTATTTT. The full variable domain, its missing parts supplied by reference TRBV7-9 and TRBJ2-3, is DTGVSQNPRHKITKRGQNVTFRCDPISEHNRLYWYRQTLGQGPEFLTYFQNEAQLEKSRLLSDRFSAERPKGSFSTLEIQRTEQGDSAMYLCASSRTDTQYFGPGTRLTVL.

The chain recombines TRBV19 with TRBJ1-2, with no clear D. The germline V gene encodes CDR1 LNHDA and CDR2 SQIVND (reference sequence). V shed 1 base and J shed 4 bases, with 16 bases lying between them. The CDR3 covers 16 residues. The CDR3 loop reads CASSIGVLGRIYGYTF. DNA of the CDR3: TGTGCCAGTAGTATAGGTGTCCTTGGCAGGATCTATGGCTACACCTTC.

This clone was counted ten times or more. The chain has TRBV7-6 and TRBJ1-1, with D tentatively TRBD1 (5 bases). Germline CDR1 is SGHVS and CDR2 is FNYEAQ. CDR3 length: 13 residues. Trimming stripped 3 bases from V and 1 base from J, with 6 bases between. The CDR3 is CASSFGGNTEAFF. The CDR3 bases are TGTGCCAGCAGCTTCGGGGGGAACACTGAAGCTTTCTTT.

This clone has just a few counts. CDR3 in amino acids: CASSERQGPSGNTIYF. The CDR3 nucleotides read TGTGCCAGTAGTGAAAGACAGGGGCCCTCTGGAAACACCATATATTTT. The J gene is TRBJ1-3, the V gene TRBV19, with TRBD1 matching over 8 bases. Germline values: CDR1 LNHDA, CDR2 SQIVND (reference sequence). The CDR3 is 16 amino acids. J gave up 0 bases and V 5 bases, and 6 bases lay outside the gene matches. Together with reference TRBV19 and TRBJ1-3, the CDR3 gives the full variable domain: DGGITQSPKYLFRKEGQNVTLSCEQNLNHDAMYWYRQDPGQGLRLIYYSQIVNDFQKGDIAEGYSVSREKKESFPLTVTSAQKNPTAFYLCASSERQGPSGNTIYFGEGSWLTVV.

This clone has a single count. The chain employs TRBV29-1 and TRBJ1-2, with D possibly TRBD1 on 5 matching bases. V was shortened by 7 bases and J by 4 bases, with 13 bases between the two germline ends. The germline V gene has CDR1 SQVTM and CDR2 ANQGSEA. CDR3 size: 12 residues. The CDR3 nucleotides are TGCAGCGCCGCAGGGATTGTCTATGGCTACACCTTC. Translated, it gives CSAAGIVYGYTF.